These 25 T cell receptor beta chains share one sample of origin, sequenced in a study of human T cells and chemical hapten exposure (dated by TCRdb to 2020 to 2022). Preparation of the library involved RACE. Sequenced using a NextSeq 500. TCRdb's own reprocessing of the public reads used fastp at Q25 and MiXCR and kept productive beta chains. Rows are combined by CDR3 protein, so each entry shows the most common genes and DNA. The sample table shows more than 75,000 distinct CDR3 sequences, and around 9.5% are seen once. Of the sample, more than 3% is held by the ten largest clones. This sample's time point label indicates: pre-sensitization, week 0. What this sample's treatment or condition label stands for: therapeutic diphenylcyclopropenone sensitization with weekly scalp DPC. The sample consisted of whole blood, taken in connection with sensitization to the hapten diphenylcyclopropenone (DPC). Receptor source: a woman aged 40 to 55 with alopecia areata. Some clones in this sample may be carry-over from other donors' samples.

As to this clonotype: This may be a read error, as it is one base from a much larger clone. The V and J genes are TRBV6-5 and TRBJ2-3, with D uncertain. The ends were cut back, 2 bases at V and 0 bases at J, with 9 bases in the middle. This CDR3 comprises 15 residues. Per germline, CDR1 MNHEY and CDR2 SVGAGI. As DNA, the CDR3 is TGTGCCAGCAGTTACACTAACCCTAGCACAGATACGCAGTATTTT. This codes for CASSYTNPSTDTQYF.

This clonotype was picked up a small number of times. The chain has TRBV29-1 and TRBJ1-1; TRBD1 matches 11 bases. CDR3 length: 12 residues. V shed 6 bases and J 10 bases; nucleotides not matched to a gene: 7. The germline V gene has CDR1 SQVTM and CDR2 ANQGSEA. This CDR3 is CSVARDRGTAFF. For the CDR3, the DNA is TGCAGCGTAGCCCGGGACAGGGGGACAGCTTTCTTT.

This clonotype showed up many times. This chain uses TRBV3-1 with TRBJ2-6, with TRBD1 identical over 12 bases. Per the germline V gene, CDR1 is LGHDT and CDR2 is YNNKEL (reference sequence). There are 18 residues in the CDR3. V shed 3 bases, J shed 0 bases, and the junction held 3 bases outside the gene matches. CDR3 bases: TGTGCCAGCAGCCAGGGACAGGGGGCTAGCTCTGGGGCCAACGTCCTGACTTTC. Translated: CASSQGQGASSGANVLTF.

The V and J genes are TRBV14 and TRBJ2-3; 10 nucleotides line up with TRBD2. Losses at the gene ends were 3 bases for V and 7 bases for J; bases not matched to a gene: 4. Germline CDR1 is SGHDN and CDR2 is FVKESK. The CDR3 loop spans 14 amino acids. The CDR3 nucleotides read TGTGCCAGCAGCCACAGCGGGGGGGCCTATACGCAGTATTTT. It specifies CASSHSGGAYTQYF. The full variable domain, rest sourced from reference TRBV14 and TRBJ2-3, is EAGVTQFPSHSVIEKGQTVTLRCDPISGHDNLYWYRRVMGKEIKFLLHFVKESKQDESGMPNNRFLAERTGGTYSTLKVQPAELEDSGVYFCASSHSGGAYTQYFGPGTRLTVL.

This clonotype appeared many times. The chain uses TRBV5-1 and TRBJ1-3; D is ambiguous. V was trimmed by 1 base and J by 1 base, leaving 6 bases between them. CDR3 size: 14 residues. Germline CDR1 reads SGHRS; CDR2 reads YFSETQ. Here the CDR3 reads CASSLWGSGNTIYF. The DNA of the CDR3 is TGCGCCAGCAGCTTGTGGGGTTCTGGAAACACCATATATTTT.

This clonotype was found many times. V gene TRBV20-1 combines with J gene TRBJ1-1, with 7 nucleotides matching TRBD1. CDR1 and CDR2 from the germline V gene are DFQATT and SNEGSKA (reference sequence). CDR3 length: 12 residues. The CDR3, as DNA: TGCAGCCGGCGCCGACAGGGAAGGAAAGCTTTCTTT. It yields the protein CSRRRQGRKAFF.

This clonotype was recorded at least ten times. The V gene is TRBV3-1, the J gene TRBJ2-3; D is unclear. This CDR3 comprises 16 residues. Germline CDR1 is LGHDT and CDR2 is YNNKEL (reference sequence). The V end lost 6 bases, the J end lost 1 base, and 17 bases lay between the germline ends. CDR3 protein: CASSPDLAEGTDTQYF. CDR3 nucleotide sequence: TGTGCCAGCAGTCCGGACCTTGCAGAGGGCACAGATACGCAGTATTTT.

This clonotype was seen many times. The CDR3: CASSSSQTSLSSYNSPLHF. Here the CDR3 DNA reads TGTGCCAGCAGCTCCTCCCAAACATCGTTGAGCTCCTATAATTCACCCCTCCACTTT. The chain joins TRBV7-6 to TRBJ1-6; D is uncertain. Germline V gene lookup returns CDR1 SGHVS and CDR2 FNYEAQ. V lost 4 bases to trimming and J lost 0 bases, with 19 bases between them. The CDR3 contains 19 residues.

This clonotype was counted at least ten times. The genes are TRBV7-6 and TRBJ2-2; 9 bases line up with TRBD2. CDR1 is SGHVS, CDR2 FNYEAQ, per germline. The CDR3 loop spans 16 amino acids. With 4 bases clipped from V and 5 bases from J, the junction kept 8 bases outside the gene matches. This CDR3 reads CASSSPGLAGTGELFF. The DNA of the CDR3 is TGTGCCAGCAGCTCGCCGGGACTAGCCGGAACCGGGGAGCTGTTTTTT. Looking up the rest from reference TRBV7-6 and TRBJ2-2 gives the full variable domain: GAGVSQSPRYKVTKRGQDVALRCDPISGHVSLYWYRQALGQGPEFLTYFNYEAQQDKSGLPNDRFSAERPEGSISTLTIQRTEQRDSAMYRCASSSPGLAGTGELFFGEGSRLTVL.

The J gene is TRBJ2-5, the V gene TRBV20-1; D is perhaps TRBD2 (5 bases). Per germline, CDR1 DFQATT and CDR2 SNEGSKA (reference sequence). Trimming pared 2 bases from V and 5 bases from J, leaving 15 bases between. This CDR3 is built from 14 residues. The CDR3 sequence: CSARPGSSGETQYF. CDR3 in DNA: TGCAGTGCTAGACCGGGTTCCTCGGGGGAGACCCAGTACTTC.

This clonotype was found a few times. The chain links TRBV7-2 to TRBJ2-5; D might be TRBD1 (5 bases). CDR1 is SGHTA and CDR2 is FQGNSA in the germline V gene. The CDR3 has 13 amino acids. The V end was cut by 2 bases, the J end by 4 bases, with 8 bases between. CDR3 sequence: CASSLSRAETQYF. The CDR3 nucleotides read TGTGCCAGCAGCTTAAGCAGGGCAGAGACCCAGTACTTC.

This chain joins TRBV7-2 and TRBJ1-1; D is possibly TRBD1 (5 bases). Germline CDR1 and CDR2: SGHTA and FQGNSA. Trimming stripped 5 bases from V and 8 bases from J, with 15 bases between. The CDR3 has 13 residues. CDR3 sequence (DNA): TGTGCCAGCAGCCTAGGGGTCCTAATCGAAGCTTTCTTT. Its protein is CASSLGVLIEAFF.

The table lists this clonotype with a few counts. The chain couples TRBV6-2 or TRBV6-3 to TRBJ1-6; TRBD1 aligns across 8 bases. The CDR3 covers 17 residues. Germline loops: CDR1 MNHEY, CDR2 SVGEGT. The V segment lost 5 bases and the J segment 4 bases; nucleotides outside the gene matches: 10. In nucleotides, the CDR3 is TGTGCCAGCAGTCCATACGCCGGGACAGGATATAATTCACCCCTCCACTTT. Protein product: CASSPYAGTGYNSPLHF.

This clonotype has a count of ten or more. This chain connects TRBV6-6 to TRBJ1-2, with 8 bases identical to TRBD1. The V and J ends lost 8 bases and 4 bases, in that order; junction bases with no gene match: 0. Per the germline V gene, CDR1 is MNHNY and CDR2 is SVGAGI (reference sequence). The length of the CDR3 is 11 residues. In DNA form, the CDR3 reads TGTGCCAGCCAGGGGGCCTATGGCTACACCTTC. Protein product: CASQGAYGYTF.

This clonotype was counted at least ten times. The rearrangement links TRBV7-9 to TRBJ1-5, with unresolved D. The V end was cut by 5 bases, the J end by 7 bases, with 12 bases between. CDR1 and CDR2 (germline): SEHNR, FQNEAQ (reference sequence). The CDR3 is 13 residues long. The CDR3 loop reads CASSIEGRQPQHF. In DNA form, the CDR3 reads TGTGCCAGCAGCATAGAAGGAAGGCAGCCCCAGCATTTT.

This clonotype was detected ten times or more. The rearrangement links TRBV10-3 to TRBJ1-1, with TRBD1 as a possible D gene (5 bases). V lost 5 bases to trimming and J lost 6 bases, with 13 bases between them. The germline V gene encodes CDR1 ENHRY and CDR2 SYGVKD. The CDR3 length is 13 residues. The CDR3 region is CAISPQGRPEAFF. The CDR3 DNA sequence: TGTGCCATCAGTCCCCAGGGAAGGCCTGAAGCTTTCTTT.

Many counts were recorded for this clonotype. The rearrangement uses TRBV28 and TRBJ2-3, with TRBD2 as a possible D gene (7 bases). V lost 3 bases and J lost 1, with 14 bases in between. CDR3 length: 16 residues. Per the germline V gene, CDR1 is MDHEN and CDR2 is SYDVKM. CDR3 sequence reads: CASSLRGGPGTDTQYF. Written as DNA, the CDR3 is TGTGCCAGCAGTTTGAGGGGGGGGCCGGGCACAGATACGCAGTATTTT.

This clonotype has a handful of counts. DNA for the CDR3: TGTGCCAGCAGTTACCAAGCGAGGGGGAGGGATACGCAGTATTTT. Encoded protein: CASSYQARGRDTQYF. V usage is TRBV6-5 and J usage is TRBJ2-3; perhaps D is TRBD1 or TRBD2 (6 bases each). The CDR3 spans 15 residues. With 2 bases removed from V and 6 bases from J, the gap between germline ends came to 15 bases. Germline V gene lookup returns CDR1 MNHEY and CDR2 SVGAGI.

This clonotype appeared many times. The chain employs TRBV7-2 and TRBJ2-2; perhaps TRBD2 as D (7 bases). CDR1 and CDR2 from the germline V gene are SGHTA and FQGNSA. V lost 4 bases and J 5 bases, leaving 14 bases between the germline ends. This CDR3 contains 15 residues. The CDR3 loop reads CASSSTGRGTGELFF. For the CDR3, the DNA is TGTGCCAGCAGCTCAACAGGGAGGGGAACCGGGGAGCTGTTTTTT.

This clonotype showed up many times. The chain combines TRBV19 with TRBJ1-6; unclear D gene. Trimming took off 5 bases at V and 10 bases at J, with 21 bases between the two ends. The V gene's germline CDR1 is LNHDA and CDR2 SQIVND (reference sequence). The CDR3 is made up of 16 amino acids. DNA for the CDR3: TGTGCCAGTAGTTTGCAATGGGCGCCGGTCGGGTCACCCCTCCACTTT. Translation: CASSLQWAPVGSPLHF.

This clonotype turned up a few times. CDR3 bases: TGCGCCAGCAGCTCTGGGACTAGCGGGCCCCAGGTGCAGTACTTC. Its translation is CASSSGTSGPQVQYF. This chain links TRBV5-1 with TRBJ2-7, with 12 bases identical to TRBD2. The V and J ends lost 3 bases and 9 bases, in that order; junction bases with no gene match: 10. The CDR3 is 15 amino acids. The V gene's germline CDR1 is SGHRS and CDR2 YFSETQ. The complete variable domain, with remaining parts taken from reference TRBV5-1 and TRBJ2-7, reads KAGVTQTPRYLIKTRGQQVTLSCSPISGHRSVSWYQQTPGQGLQFLFEYFSETQRNKGNFPGRFSGRQFSNSRSEMNVSTLELGDSALYLCASSSGTSGPQVQYFGPGTRLTVT.

V is TRBV12-3 or TRBV12-4 and J is TRBJ1-1, with no clear D. The germline V and J ends were trimmed by 2 bases and 0 bases, with 16 bases remaining between them. CDR3 length equals 17 residues. The CDR3 DNA is TGTGCCAGCAGTTTATACTCCACAGCAACATTGAACACTGAAGCTTTCTTT. This encodes CASSLYSTATLNTEAFF.

The chain uses TRBV12-3 or TRBV12-4 and TRBJ2-7; TRBD2 is a possible D gene (6 bases). This CDR3 spans 11 amino acids. Trimming took 6 bases from V and 3 from J, leaving 6 bases between them. The chain's CDR3 is CASRDYYEQYF. CDR3 sequence (DNA): TGTGCCAGCAGGGACTACTACGAGCAGTACTTC.

Many counts were recorded for this clonotype. The chain combines TRBV18 with TRBJ2-2, with D perhaps assigned TRBD1 or TRBD2 (5 bases each). Germline CDR1 reads KGHSH; CDR2 reads LQKENI. The CDR3 contains 15 residues. The ends were cut back, 3 bases at V and 4 bases at J, with 12 bases in the middle. The CDR3: CASSPPGPTTGELFF. CDR3 in DNA: TGTGCCAGCTCACCTCCGGGGCCCACCACCGGGGAGCTGTTTTTT. Complete variable domain (other parts from reference TRBV18 and TRBJ2-2): NAGVMQNPRHLVRRRGQEARLRCSPMKGHSHVYWYRQLPEEGLKFMVYLQKENIIDESGMPKERFSAEFPKEGPSILRIQQVVRGDSAAYFCASSPPGPTTGELFFGEGSRLTVL.

This clonotype was seen repeatedly, ten times or more. The chain has TRBV7-2 and TRBJ2-3; 10 bases line up with TRBD2. Unmatched junction bases numbered 6, after V lost 2 bases and J lost 7 bases. Germline V gene data show CDR1 as SGHTA and CDR2 as FQGNSA. This CDR3 has 15 residues. CDR3 protein: CASSLWLAGANTQYF. The DNA for the CDR3 is TGTGCCAGCAGCTTATGGCTAGCGGGGGCTAATACGCAGTATTTT.